This T cell receptor (beta chain) was recovered during a study of cytotoxic CD8 clonotypes in ibrutinib-treated CLL listed by TCRdb under 2021. Looking at the study overall: In this cohort, around 15 patients were treatment-naive and approximately twelve were relapsed/refractory, while some 18 had unmutated IGHV. Cryopreserved peripheral blood mononuclear cells were collected before treatment, at response, and at either disease progression or sustained remission. On average, each sample had approximately 250,000 productive templates and tens of thousands of productive rearrangements. Response samples were obtained after a median of around 11 months of treatment, with a range of roughly 6 to 40 months. Partial responses were observed in about 25 patients and complete responses in 2; after a median follow-up of 68 months, remission was maintained in 15 or so patients and progression was observed in about twelve. Longitudinal samples were obtainable from about 30% of the roughly 90 participants in the trial. Study-wide findings and limitations: Clonality increased at ibrutinib response, stayed stable in sustained remission, and fell back toward baseline at progression. At baseline, clonality was higher than in age-matched healthy donors and showed a strong correlation with circulating CD8+ T-cell counts. Lymph node repertoires were not examined, and the timing of sampling was not matched between patients in sustained remission and those whose disease progressed. Public clonotypes were rare and either shrank or stayed stable during treatment, and the rise in clonality at ibrutinib response reflected expansion of private clonotypes.

The germline V gene specifies SQVTM as CDR1 and ANQGSEA as CDR2. Trimmed from V: 3 bases; trimmed from J: 5 bases; junction bases lacking a gene match: 6. The CDR3 spans 15 residues, from the cysteine through the phenylalanine. Only the CDR3 DNA is retained, 45 bases long and in frame from the first base. For TCR beta library preparation, approximately 2 micrograms of genomic DNA were extracted from the cryopreserved PBMCs. Longitudinal blood samples from CLL patients receiving ibrutinib monotherapy were subjected to high-throughput TCR beta sequencing. The patients took part in an open-label, single-center phase 2 trial of ibrutinib monotherapy. In the case of this clone: There is no known antigen for this receptor. There are no base qualities to consult, and no much larger clone falls within one base.

On a MiSeq, deep resolution sequencing aimed for a depth between 1 in 1 million and 1 in 200,000 T cells, with each clonotype covered approximately 9.8x on average. TCR beta libraries were generated with the immunoSEQ hsTCRB Kit. On the authors' methods: ImmunoSEQ Data Assistant and ImmunoSEQ Analyzer were used for data analysis, and V, D and J genes were assigned according to IMGT definitions. Clonality, which ranges from 0 to 1, was calculated by subtracting the normalized Shannon entropy of productive rearrangement frequencies from one. Only overrepresented clonotypes making up at least 0.05% of the repertoire of each patient were included in the public clonotype analysis. Thirteen age-matched healthy donor repertoires from immuneACCESS served as clonality controls. TCRdb took over this immuneACCESS table, retaining in-frame rearrangements with V and J assigned. Such tables are incomplete; in checked studies, under half of the missing clones stem from an unresolved V gene, and the remainder is unexplained. Clonal size and the V and J genes are those of that table, whereas D and trimming came from the DNA. Recorded for this sample are approximately 29,000 clones; roughly 60% of them occurred a single time. In total, the top ten clones hold around 13% of the sample.

This sequence uses TRBV29-1 and TRBJ2-1; 11 middle bases align to TRBD2. The sequence was obtained from a human donor with chronic lymphocytic leukemia. The sample here was PBMCs, taken before ibrutinib treatment. The DNA sequence is TGCAGCGTTGATCCTGGACTAGCGGGTAACAATGAGCAGTTCTTC. Its amino acids are CSVDPGLAGNNEQFF.